This T cell receptor beta chain came from a study of shared clonotypes between healthy human individuals. Study-wide results and caveats: The study's rarefaction showed incomplete sorted-subset sequencing despite large depth.

Each sample came from a Caucasian adult donor living in Nashville, Tennessee. A word on this clone: The target antigen is unknown.

This table comes from immunoSEQ multiplex PCR, and its TCRdb copy is limited to in-frame clones, with some not included. The data contain some 2.1 million clones, 85% to 95% of them singletons. The germline V gene encodes CDR1 SGHRS and CDR2 YFSETQ. The length of the CDR3 is 14 residues. Unmatched junction bases numbered 6, after V lost 4 bases and J lost 4 bases. The sequence was collected from a man younger than 35 in good health. The chain links TRBV5-1 to TRBJ2-5, with 8 bases fitting TRBD2. Sequencing was done on a sample of naive CD4+ T cells sorted from blood. Subset denoted: CD45RA+ positively selected. The CDR3, as DNA: TGCGCCAGCAGCCAGGGGCGGGGGGCAGAGACCCAGTACTTC. It is translated as CASSQGRGAETQYF.